The rows below give T cell receptor beta chains drawn from one sample of a study of blood T cell repertoires in COVID-19. Libraries were prepared by immunoSEQ multiplex PCR; TCRdb keeps only in-frame clonotypes and omits some of them. Among 70,000 to 75,000 clones listed, 79% were seen once. The specimen was peripheral blood. Receptors were obtained from a man aged 55 to 69 with active or convalescent COVID-19. CDR3s include the opening cysteine and the closing phenylalanine or tryptophan. Each record gives: J gene, clone size, D gene, V gene, CDR3 DNA, CDR3 protein. The D gene is left open where the match is weak. The listing skips clone size in some rows; elsewhere it reads once, few, many or a size class.

j_gene: TRBJ1-4; abundance: NA; d_gene: NA; v_gene: TRBV30; CDR3nt: TGTGCCGGGAAAGGGGCGGCTAATGAAAAACTGTTTTTT; CDR3aa: CAGKGAANEKLFF
j_gene: TRBJ2-2; abundance: few; d_gene: NA; v_gene: TRBV5-1; CDR3nt: TGCGCCAGCACCCTTGAAGGGAGGGGGAACAGGGAGCTGTTTTTT; CDR3aa: CASTLEGRGNRELFF
j_gene: TRBJ2-5; abundance: NA; d_gene: NA; v_gene: TRBV19; CDR3nt: TGTGCCAGTAGTATCGCGACGAGGCAAGAGACCCAGTACTTC; CDR3aa: CASSIATRQETQYF
j_gene: TRBJ1-4; abundance: NA; d_gene: NA; v_gene: TRBV3-1/TRBV3-2; CDR3nt: TGTGCCAGCAGCCAAGTATCAACTAATGAAAAACTGTTTTTT; CDR3aa: CASSQVSTNEKLFF
j_gene: TRBJ2-4; abundance: NA; d_gene: NA; v_gene: TRBV30; CDR3nt: TGTGCCTGGAGTACGACCGGGACATTCGGTTGGCAAAACATTCAGTACTTC; CDR3aa: CAWSTTGTFGWQNIQYF
j_gene: TRBJ2-7; abundance: few; d_gene: TRBD2; v_gene: TRBV6-6; CDR3nt: TGTGCCAGCAGTCCGACTAGCGGGGGGGATTACGAGCAGTACTTC; CDR3aa: CASSPTSGGDYEQYF
j_gene: TRBJ1-2; abundance: NA; d_gene: TRBD1; v_gene: TRBV9; CDR3nt: TGTGCCAGCAGCCTAGGACAGGGATTTGACTATGGCTACACCTTC; CDR3aa: CASSLGQGFDYGYTF
j_gene: TRBJ2-7; abundance: NA; d_gene: NA; v_gene: TRBV28; CDR3nt: TGTGCCAGCCAGACCGGGACATTAGGCGAGCAGTACTTC; CDR3aa: CASQTGTLGEQYF
j_gene: TRBJ2-7; abundance: NA; d_gene: TRBD1; v_gene: TRBV7-9; CDR3nt: TGTGCCAGCAGCCCCCGGGACAGAAGGACGGACGAGCAGTACTTC; CDR3aa: CASSPRDRRTDEQYF
j_gene: TRBJ1-1; abundance: NA; d_gene: NA; v_gene: TRBV7-9; CDR3nt: TGTGCCAGCAGCTCCGACAGGAACACTGAAGCTTTCTTT; CDR3aa: CASSSDRNTEAFF
j_gene: TRBJ2-3; abundance: NA; d_gene: NA; v_gene: TRBV29-1; CDR3nt: TGCAGCGTGGAGGTCACAGATACGCAGTATTTT; CDR3aa: CSVEVTDTQYF
j_gene: TRBJ2-5; abundance: NA; d_gene: TRBD1; v_gene: TRBV7-9; CDR3nt: TGTGCCAGCAGCTTACCCAGGGGGCGCGGTGAGACCCAGTACTTC; CDR3aa: CASSLPRGRGETQYF
j_gene: TRBJ1-1; abundance: NA; d_gene: NA; v_gene: TRBV9; CDR3nt: TGTGCCAGCAGCGTAGGGACTTACGGCATGAACACTGAAGCTTTCTTT; CDR3aa: CASSVGTYGMNTEAFF
j_gene: TRBJ2-3; abundance: NA; d_gene: TRBD1; v_gene: TRBV5-1; CDR3nt: TGCGCCAGCAGCATGACAGGGGGCACAGATACGCAGTATTTT; CDR3aa: CASSMTGGTDTQYF
j_gene: TRBJ2-5; abundance: NA; d_gene: TRBD2; v_gene: TRBV5-1; CDR3nt: TGCGCCAGCAGCCCTTCTAGCGGGGGGGCTGTAGAGACCCAGTACTTC; CDR3aa: CASSPSSGGAVETQYF
j_gene: TRBJ2-7; abundance: NA; d_gene: TRBD2; v_gene: TRBV5-8; CDR3nt: TGTGCCAGCACGGCGGGGGGGGAGATCCTAAGAGGCTTC; CDR3aa: CASTAGGEILRGF
j_gene: TRBJ1-5; abundance: few; d_gene: NA; v_gene: TRBV9; CDR3nt: TGTGCCAGCAGCGTAGGGGGGCCCAATCAGCCCCAGCATTTT; CDR3aa: CASSVGGPNQPQHF
j_gene: TRBJ2-3; abundance: NA; d_gene: NA; v_gene: TRBV24-1; CDR3nt: TGTGCCACCAGTGATCCTGAGGGCACAGATACGCAGTATTTT; CDR3aa: CATSDPEGTDTQYF
j_gene: TRBJ2-1; abundance: NA; d_gene: TRBD1; v_gene: TRBV27; CDR3nt: TGTGCCAGCAGAGACCACAGGGGATGGGAGTACAATGAGCAGTTCTTC; CDR3aa: CASRDHRGWEYNEQFF
j_gene: TRBJ2-3; abundance: NA; d_gene: TRBD2; v_gene: TRBV6-4; CDR3nt: TGTGCCAGCAGTGCCCTCCCGGGACTAGCAGATACGCAGTATTTT; CDR3aa: CASSALPGLADTQYF
j_gene: TRBJ1-3; abundance: NA; d_gene: NA; v_gene: TRBV19; CDR3nt: TGTGCCAGTGGAGAGACAGAGAGCTCTGGAAACACCATATATTTT; CDR3aa: CASGETESSGNTIYF
j_gene: TRBJ2-1; abundance: NA; d_gene: NA; v_gene: TRBV4-1; CDR3nt: TGCGCCAGCAGCCAAGATACGGGCAATGAGCAGTTCTTC; CDR3aa: CASSQDTGNEQFF
j_gene: TRBJ1-5; abundance: NA; d_gene: TRBD1; v_gene: TRBV18; CDR3nt: TGTGCCAGCTCACCAGGACAGGGGAATAGCAATCAGCCCCAGCATTTT; CDR3aa: CASSPGQGNSNQPQHF
j_gene: TRBJ1-4; abundance: NA; d_gene: TRBD1; v_gene: TRBV5-4; CDR3nt: TGTGCCAGCGGAACAGGGGGTGAAGAAAAACTGTTTTTT; CDR3aa: CASGTGGEEKLFF
j_gene: TRBJ2-7; abundance: once; d_gene: NA; v_gene: TRBV10-3; CDR3nt: TGTGCCATCAGTGAGGACAGCTCCTACGAGCAGTACTTC; CDR3aa: CAISEDSSYEQYF
j_gene: TRBJ1-2; abundance: NA; d_gene: NA; v_gene: TRBV3-1/TRBV3-2; CDR3nt: TGTGCCAGCAGCCAAGTATCCGACTATGGCTACACCTTC; CDR3aa: CASSQVSDYGYTF
j_gene: TRBJ1-5; abundance: NA; d_gene: NA; v_gene: TRBV2; CDR3nt: TGTGCCAGCAGTGGAGTGAATAGCAATCAGCCCCAGCATTTT; CDR3aa: CASSGVNSNQPQHF
j_gene: TRBJ1-2; abundance: few; d_gene: NA; v_gene: TRBV7-9; CDR3nt: TGTGCCAGCAGCGGCGCCGCAGGGTATTATGGCTACACCTTC; CDR3aa: CASSGAAGYYGYTF
j_gene: TRBJ2-3; abundance: NA; d_gene: TRBD2; v_gene: TRBV11-3; CDR3nt: TGTGCCAGCAGCGCCGGGACTAGCGGGACCCCTACAGATACGCAGTATTTT; CDR3aa: CASSAGTSGTPTDTQYF
j_gene: TRBJ2-1; abundance: once; d_gene: TRBD2; v_gene: TRBV19; CDR3nt: TGTGCCAGTAGTACAAGCGGGGTAACCTACAATGAGCAGTTCTTC; CDR3aa: CASSTSGVTYNEQFF
j_gene: TRBJ1-4; abundance: NA; d_gene: NA; v_gene: TRBV5-5; CDR3nt: TGTGCCAGCACCCGGCCCCCGGGGAATGAAAAACTGTTTTTT; CDR3aa: CASTRPPGNEKLFF
j_gene: TRBJ1-5; abundance: NA; d_gene: NA; v_gene: TRBV24-1; CDR3nt: TGTGCCACCAGTGACGGGTATAGCAATCAGCCCCAGCATTTT; CDR3aa: CATSDGYSNQPQHF
j_gene: TRBJ2-3; abundance: NA; d_gene: NA; v_gene: TRBV2; CDR3nt: TGTGCCAGCAGTCGGTGGGGTAGCGGAGGGGATACGCAGTATTTT; CDR3aa: CASSRWGSGGDTQYF